The present T cell receptor (beta chain) was sequenced within a study of identical twins. This CDR3 contains 13 residues. V was shortened by 4 bases and J by 2 bases, with 8 bases between the two germline ends. Germline CDR1 reads SGHRS; CDR2 reads YFSETQ. Each CDR3 protein gets one entry after TCRdb re-called the 5' RACE reads with MiXCR. The sample contains about 810,000 distinct CDR3 sequences, over 9% of which appear only once. This clonotype was recorded at least ten times. Another study also made use of these data, one on yellow fever vaccine responses in identical twins.

The receptor was isolated from a woman aged 18-29 years in good health. The sample comprised PBMCs. This chain links TRBV5-1 with TRBJ2-3; D is undetermined. This chain's CDR3 is CASSPTTTDTQYF. In DNA, the CDR3 is TGCGCCAGCAGCCCGACGACCACAGATACGCAGTATTTT.